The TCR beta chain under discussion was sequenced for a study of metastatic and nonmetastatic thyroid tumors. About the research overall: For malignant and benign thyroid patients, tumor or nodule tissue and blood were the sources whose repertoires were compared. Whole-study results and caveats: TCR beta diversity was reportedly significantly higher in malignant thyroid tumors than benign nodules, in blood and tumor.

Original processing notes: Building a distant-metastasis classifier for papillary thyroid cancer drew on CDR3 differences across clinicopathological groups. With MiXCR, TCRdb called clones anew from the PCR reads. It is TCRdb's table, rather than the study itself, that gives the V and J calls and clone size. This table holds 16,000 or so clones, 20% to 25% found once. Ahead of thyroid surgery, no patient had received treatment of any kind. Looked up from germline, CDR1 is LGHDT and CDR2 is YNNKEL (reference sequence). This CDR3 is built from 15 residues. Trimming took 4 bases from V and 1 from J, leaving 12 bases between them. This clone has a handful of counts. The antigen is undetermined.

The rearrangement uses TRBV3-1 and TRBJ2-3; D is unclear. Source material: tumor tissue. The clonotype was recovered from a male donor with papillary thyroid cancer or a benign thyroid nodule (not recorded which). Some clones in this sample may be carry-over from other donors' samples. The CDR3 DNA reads TGTGCCAGCAGCCCCCCGGGCCTGCGCACAGATACGCAGTATTTT. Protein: CASSPPGLRTDTQYF.